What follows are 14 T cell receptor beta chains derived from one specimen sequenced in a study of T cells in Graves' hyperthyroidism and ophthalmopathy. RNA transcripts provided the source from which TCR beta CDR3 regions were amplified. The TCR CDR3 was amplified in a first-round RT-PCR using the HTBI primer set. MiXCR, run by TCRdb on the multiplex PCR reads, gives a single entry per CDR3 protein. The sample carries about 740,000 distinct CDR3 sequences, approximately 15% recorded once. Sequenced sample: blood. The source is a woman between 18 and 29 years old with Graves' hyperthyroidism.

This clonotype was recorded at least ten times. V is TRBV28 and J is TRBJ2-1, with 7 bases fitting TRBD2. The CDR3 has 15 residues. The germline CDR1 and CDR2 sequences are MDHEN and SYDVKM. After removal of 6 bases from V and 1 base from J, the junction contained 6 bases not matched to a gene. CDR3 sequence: CASRAWGGSYNEQFF. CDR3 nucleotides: TGTGCCAGCAGGGCGTGGGGGGGATCCTACAATGAGCAGTTCTTC.

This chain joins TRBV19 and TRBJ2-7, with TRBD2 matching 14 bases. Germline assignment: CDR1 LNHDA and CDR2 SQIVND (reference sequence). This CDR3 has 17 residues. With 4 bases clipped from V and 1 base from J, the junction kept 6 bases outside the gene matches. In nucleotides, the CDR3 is TGTGCCAGTAGTAAACGAGGGACTAGCGGGAGTTCCTACGAGCAGTACTTC. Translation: CASSKRGTSGSSYEQYF. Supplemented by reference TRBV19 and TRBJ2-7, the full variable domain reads DGGITQSPKYLFRKEGQNVTLSCEQNLNHDAMYWYRQDPGQGLRLIYYSQIVNDFQKGDIAEGYSVSREKKESFPLTVTSAQKNPTAFYLCASSKRGTSGSSYEQYFGPGTRLTVT.

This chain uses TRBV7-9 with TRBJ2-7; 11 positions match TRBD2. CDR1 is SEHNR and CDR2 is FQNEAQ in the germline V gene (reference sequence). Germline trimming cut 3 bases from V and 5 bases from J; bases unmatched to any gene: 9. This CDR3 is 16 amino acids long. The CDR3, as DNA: TGTGCCAGCAGCTTCCCAAGTACTAGCGGGAGCGACGAGCAGTACTTC. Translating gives CASSFPSTSGSDEQYF. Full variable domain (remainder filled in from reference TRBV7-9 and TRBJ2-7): DTGVSQNPRHKITKRGQNVTFRCDPISEHNRLYWYRQTLGQGPEFLTYFQNEAQLEKSRLLSDRFSAERPKGSFSTLEIQRTEQGDSAMYLCASSFPSTSGSDEQYFGPGTRLTVT.

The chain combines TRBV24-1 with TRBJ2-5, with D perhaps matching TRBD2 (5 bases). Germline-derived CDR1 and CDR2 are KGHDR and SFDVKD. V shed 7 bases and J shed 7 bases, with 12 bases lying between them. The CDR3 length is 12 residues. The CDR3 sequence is CATSYPGGTQYF. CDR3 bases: TGTGCCACCAGCTACCCCGGAGGGACCCAGTACTTC.

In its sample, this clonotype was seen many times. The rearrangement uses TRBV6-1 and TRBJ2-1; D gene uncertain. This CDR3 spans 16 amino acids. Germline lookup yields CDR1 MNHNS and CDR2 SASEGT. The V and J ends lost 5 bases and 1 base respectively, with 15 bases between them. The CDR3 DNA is TGTGCCAGCAGTTCCACAATGGCCGGTTCCTACAATGAGCAGTTCTTC. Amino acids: CASSSTMAGSYNEQFF.

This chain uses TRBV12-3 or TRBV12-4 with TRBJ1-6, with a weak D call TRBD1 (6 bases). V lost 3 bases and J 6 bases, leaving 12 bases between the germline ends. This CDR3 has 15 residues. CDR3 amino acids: CASSLWQGINSPLHF. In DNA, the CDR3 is TGTGCCAGCAGTTTGTGGCAGGGGATTAATTCACCCCTCCACTTT.

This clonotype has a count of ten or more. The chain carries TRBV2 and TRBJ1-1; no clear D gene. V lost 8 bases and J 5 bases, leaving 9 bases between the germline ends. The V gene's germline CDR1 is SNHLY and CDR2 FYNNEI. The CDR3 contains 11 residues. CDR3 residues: CASVDNTEAFF. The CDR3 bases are TGTGCCAGCGTCGACAATACTGAAGCTTTCTTT.

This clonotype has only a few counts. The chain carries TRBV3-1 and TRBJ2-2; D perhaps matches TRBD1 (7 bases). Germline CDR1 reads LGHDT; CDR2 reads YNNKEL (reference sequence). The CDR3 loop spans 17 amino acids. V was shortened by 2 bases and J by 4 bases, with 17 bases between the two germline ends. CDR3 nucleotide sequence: TGTGCCAGCAGCCAAATCACAGGGGAGGTAGGCACCGGGGAGCTGTTTTTT. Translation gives CASSQITGEVGTGELFF.

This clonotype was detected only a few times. CDR3 in DNA: TGTGCCAGCAGCTCGCCGATAGCGGGAGCAATTGGGAATGAGCAGTTCTTC. It encodes CASSSPIAGAIGNEQFF. The rearrangement links TRBV7-9 to TRBJ2-1, with 9 bases aligning to TRBD2. This CDR3 is 17 amino acids long. Per the germline V gene, CDR1 is SEHNR and CDR2 is FQNEAQ (reference sequence). Trimming took 4 bases from V and 7 from J; bases not matched to a gene: 14. The full variable domain, in which reference TRBV7-9 and TRBJ2-1 provide the parts outside the CDR3, is DTGVSQNPRHKITKRGQNVTFRCDPISEHNRLYWYRQTLGQGPEFLTYFQNEAQLEKSRLLSDRFSAERPKGSFSTLEIQRTEQGDSAMYLCASSSPIAGAIGNEQFFGPGTRLTVL.

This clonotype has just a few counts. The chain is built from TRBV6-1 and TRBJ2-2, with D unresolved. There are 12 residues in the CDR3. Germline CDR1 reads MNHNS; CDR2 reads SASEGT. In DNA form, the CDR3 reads TGTGCGGCCCTTTTGAGCTCCGGGGAGCTGTTTTTT. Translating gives CAALLSSGELFF.

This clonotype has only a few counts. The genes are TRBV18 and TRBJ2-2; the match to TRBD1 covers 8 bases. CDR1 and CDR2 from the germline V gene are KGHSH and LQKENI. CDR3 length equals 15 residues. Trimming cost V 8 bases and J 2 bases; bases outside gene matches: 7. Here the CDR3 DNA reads TGTGCCAGCCCTCGGGACAGGACCAACACCGGGGAGCTGTTTTTT. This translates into CASPRDRTNTGELFF.

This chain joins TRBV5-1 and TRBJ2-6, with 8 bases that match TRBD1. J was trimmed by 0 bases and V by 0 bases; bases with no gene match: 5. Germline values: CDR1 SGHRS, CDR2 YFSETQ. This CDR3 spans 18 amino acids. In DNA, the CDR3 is TGCGCCAGCAGCTTGGTTGGACAGGGTCCCTCTGGGGCCAACGTCCTGACTTTC. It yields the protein CASSLVGQGPSGANVLTF.

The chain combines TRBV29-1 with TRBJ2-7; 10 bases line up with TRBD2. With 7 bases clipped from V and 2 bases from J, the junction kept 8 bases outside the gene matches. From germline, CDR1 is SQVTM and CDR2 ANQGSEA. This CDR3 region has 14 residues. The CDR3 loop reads CSGGTSAEAYEQYF. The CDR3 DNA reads TGCAGCGGTGGGACTAGCGCTGAAGCCTACGAGCAGTACTTC.

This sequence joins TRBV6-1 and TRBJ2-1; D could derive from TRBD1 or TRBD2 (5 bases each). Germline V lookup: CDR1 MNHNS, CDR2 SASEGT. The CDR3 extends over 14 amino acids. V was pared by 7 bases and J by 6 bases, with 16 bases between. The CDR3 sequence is CASTSSGHRNEQFF. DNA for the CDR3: TGTGCCAGCACGTCTTCGGGGCACCGCAATGAGCAGTTCTTC.